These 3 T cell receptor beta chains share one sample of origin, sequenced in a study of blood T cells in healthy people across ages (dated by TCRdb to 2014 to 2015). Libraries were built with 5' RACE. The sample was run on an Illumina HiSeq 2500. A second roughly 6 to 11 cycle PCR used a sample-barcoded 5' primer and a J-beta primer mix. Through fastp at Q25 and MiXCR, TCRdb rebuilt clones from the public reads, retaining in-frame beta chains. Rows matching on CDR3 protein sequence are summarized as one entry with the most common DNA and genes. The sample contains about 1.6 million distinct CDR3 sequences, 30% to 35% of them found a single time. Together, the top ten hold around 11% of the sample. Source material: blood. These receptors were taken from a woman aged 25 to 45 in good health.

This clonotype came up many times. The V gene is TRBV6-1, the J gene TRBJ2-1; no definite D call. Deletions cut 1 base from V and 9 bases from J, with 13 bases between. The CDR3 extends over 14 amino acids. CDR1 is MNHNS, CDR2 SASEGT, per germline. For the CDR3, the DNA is TGTGCCAGCAGTGAAGGGGTAGGGATGGGTGAGCAGTTCTTC. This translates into CASSEGVGMGEQFF.

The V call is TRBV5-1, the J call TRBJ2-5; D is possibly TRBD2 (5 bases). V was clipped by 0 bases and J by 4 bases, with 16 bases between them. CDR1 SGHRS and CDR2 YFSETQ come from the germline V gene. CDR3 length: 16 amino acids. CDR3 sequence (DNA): TGCGCCAGCAGCTTGGCGCCCCGGGGAATGGGAGAGACCCAGTACTTC. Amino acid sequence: CASSLAPRGMGETQYF.

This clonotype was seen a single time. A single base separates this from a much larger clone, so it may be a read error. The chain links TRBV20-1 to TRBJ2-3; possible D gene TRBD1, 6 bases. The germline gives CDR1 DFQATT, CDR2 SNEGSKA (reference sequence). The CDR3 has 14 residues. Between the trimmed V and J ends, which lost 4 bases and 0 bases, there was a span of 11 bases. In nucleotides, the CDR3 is TGCAGTGCTAATAGACAGGAGAGCACAGATACGCAGTATTTT. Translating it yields CSANRQESTDTQYF.